This T cell receptor (beta chain) was identified during a study of chemoradiotherapy in HPV16-positive cancers. The repertoire was sequenced with immunoSEQ multiplex PCR; TCRdb's copy has only in-frame clones and lacks some. The sample holds about 13,000 clones, around 85% seen once. Germline CDR1 and CDR2: SGHKS and YYEKEE (reference sequence). The CDR3 is 16 amino acids. V lost 6 bases and J lost 3, with 20 bases in between. The clonotype comes from a human donor with HPV-associated anogenital cancer. This chain links TRBV5-5 with TRBJ2-3; TRBD1 or TRBD2 may be the D gene (5 bases each). This specimen was blood, taken from a patient who underwent chemoradiotherapy. CDR3 region: CASTPQEAGRTDTQYF. The CDR3 nucleotides read TGTGCCAGCACCCCTCAAGAGGCAGGGAGAACAGATACGCAGTATTTT.